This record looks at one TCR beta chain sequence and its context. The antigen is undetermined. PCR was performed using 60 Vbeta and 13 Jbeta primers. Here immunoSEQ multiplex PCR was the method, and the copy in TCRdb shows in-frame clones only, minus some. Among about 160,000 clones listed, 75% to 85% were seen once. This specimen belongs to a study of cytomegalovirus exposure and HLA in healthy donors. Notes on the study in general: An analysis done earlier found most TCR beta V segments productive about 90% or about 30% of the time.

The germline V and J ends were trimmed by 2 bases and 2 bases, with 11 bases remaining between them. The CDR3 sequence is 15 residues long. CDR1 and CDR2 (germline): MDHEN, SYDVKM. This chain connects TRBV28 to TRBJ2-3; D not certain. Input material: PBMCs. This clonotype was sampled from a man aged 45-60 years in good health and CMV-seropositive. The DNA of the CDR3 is TGTGCCAGCAGTTTACCTTCGCGGCTCACAGATACGCAGTATTTT. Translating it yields CASSLPSRLTDTQYF.